This note documents a single TCR beta chain sequence. Its specificity is unknown. This entry is derived from a study of cytomegalovirus exposure and HLA in healthy donors. Study-wide background: Some 85 million unique TCRs from HLA-typed donors were held in an early data release.

The trim removed 3 bases at V and 2 bases at J, leaving 10 bases unmatched. The CDR3 runs to 16 residues. The germline V gene encodes CDR1 SQVTM and CDR2 ANQGSEA. Researchers ran the PCR with 60 Vbeta and 13 Jbeta primers. Repertoires were generated with immunoSEQ multiplex PCR, while TCRdb's copy carries only in-frame clones and drops some. This table has 100,000 or so clones, about four fifths appearing once. Study-wide results and caveats: Analyses of presence/absence relied on an assumption of roughly uniform sequencing depth across donors.

The sequence was obtained from a female donor in good health and CMV-seropositive. V usage is TRBV29-1 and J usage is TRBJ2-1, with 7 bases fitting TRBD2. Sequencing was done on a sample of PBMCs. The chain's CDR3 is CSVDRLLASPYNEQFF. CDR3 DNA: TGCAGCGTTGACCGCCTACTAGCGAGCCCCTACAATGAGCAGTTCTTC.